This T cell receptor beta chain stems from a study of T cells after yellow fever vaccination (dated by TCRdb to the late 2010s). For context, the study as a whole: The SMART-Seq v4 Ultra Low Input RNA kit was used to prepare libraries from fractions with low cell numbers. Two healthy male donors, one aged 18 to 30 and one aged 30 to 39 years, were included in the cohort. To follow T-cell clones before and after primary and booster YFV17D yellow fever vaccination, bulk TCR alpha and beta repertoires were sequenced over time. Bulk PBMC replicates and cell subsets were isolated from blood drawn at multiple timepoints before and after both primary and secondary immunization.

Paper-wide results and their limitations: After the booster, most clones that had expanded after primary vaccination were detected again (around 96% of CD4 and around nine tenths of CD8), suggesting broad maintenance of memory. Because only a couple of donors were included in the study, the extent to which the findings can be generalized is limited. A small share of clonotypes occurred in both CD4 and CD8 compartments, likely arising from convergent recombination. Because abundant contaminating clonotypes from the bulk population could be contained in FACS-sorted repertoires, computational filtering was required. The secondary T-cell response was found to be weaker but faster than the primary response, with a peak reached on day 5 rather than on day 15.

This clonotype was seen ten or more times. The specificity of this receptor is unknown. Base qualities are not at hand, and no much larger clone is one base apart. Sequencing instrument: Illumina NovaSeq 6000. TCR cDNA was made using 5'RACE template switching, a step that added a universal primer site and unique molecular identifiers. Priming of cDNA synthesis was performed from both the TCR alpha and TCR beta constant segments. Two PCR steps were used to amplify libraries, with sample barcodes and sequencing adapters being added in the second step. Sequencing of the libraries was done on either Illumina HiSeq 2500 (2x100 bp) or NovaSeq (2x150 bp). Turning to the authors' computational methods: Demultiplexing of reads and collapsing into UMI consensus sequences were performed with MIGEC, and V(D)J alignment was carried out with MiXCR. Clonotypes responding to the vaccine were identified with edgeR on replicate PBMC samples, with the criteria of FDR below 0.01 and a log2 fold change above 5 up to day 15. Each bulk clonotype received a CD4 or CD8 identity based on whether the sequenced CD4 or CD8 repertoire contained that clonotype at higher abundance. The raw public data were reprocessed by TCRdb itself: fastp quality trimming at Q25, MiXCR clonotype calling, in-frame beta chains only. Each entry merges the rows of one CDR3 protein and shows their most common DNA and genes. The V and J calls, along with clone size, are taken from TCRdb and not from the paper's own processing. The sample includes fewer than 350,000 distinct CDR3 sequences, with about 4.5% observed a single time. The ten largest clonotypes hold 15% to 20% of the sample.

V gives up 0 bases and J gives up 7 bases, and the segment between their germline ends measures 9 bases. Reading from cysteine to phenylalanine, the CDR3 counts 13 amino acids. The retained sequence is limited to the CDR3, 39 bases, with the frame set at the first base. As encoded in the germline V gene, CDR1 is LGHNA while CDR2 is YSLEER. The treatment or condition label on this specimen signifies: live attenuated yellow fever vaccine strain. At each blood-draw timepoint, two biological replicates of bulk PBMCs were obtained. PBMCs were isolated from peripheral blood using a standard Ficoll-Paque protocol. TriZol was used to extract RNA from bulk PBMCs, CD4 and CD8 fractions, and dextramer-positive and dextramer-negative fractions.

The source is a man younger than 35 who received the YFV17D yellow fever vaccine. The chain is made from TRBV4-3 and TRBJ1-1, and possibly TRBD1, on 5 matching bases. Sequenced here: PBMCs, sampled 15 days after the yellow fever booster vaccination. The CDR3 has the sequence CASSQDWGGEAFF. The nucleotides are TGCGCCAGCAGCCAAGATTGGGGGGGTGAAGCTTTCTTT.